The sequence of this T cell receptor (beta chain) was determined in a study of T cells in Graves' hyperthyroidism and ophthalmopathy. Germline assignment: CDR1 MNHEY and CDR2 SMNVEV (reference sequence). The CDR3 is 16 amino acids. The V end lost 3 bases, the J end lost 0 bases, and 12 bases lay between the germline ends. Template material for amplifying TCR beta CDR3 regions consisted of RNA transcripts. When the TCR CDR3 underwent first-round RT-PCR, the HTBI primer set was used. TCRdb redid the calling of the multiplex PCR reads with MiXCR, one entry per CDR3 protein. The repertoire holds 250,000 or so distinct CDR3 sequences, with approximately 14% as singletons. This clonotype has at least ten counts.

The sequenced sample was blood. The receptor comes from a woman aged 50 to 60 with Graves' hyperthyroidism that later progressed to Graves' ophthalmopathy. V and J are TRBV27 and TRBJ2-4; TRBD1 is a possible D gene (6 bases). CDR3 bases: TGTGCCAGCAGTTTCGACAGGCAGGTAGCCAAAAACATTCAGTACTTC. As protein: CASSFDRQVAKNIQYF.